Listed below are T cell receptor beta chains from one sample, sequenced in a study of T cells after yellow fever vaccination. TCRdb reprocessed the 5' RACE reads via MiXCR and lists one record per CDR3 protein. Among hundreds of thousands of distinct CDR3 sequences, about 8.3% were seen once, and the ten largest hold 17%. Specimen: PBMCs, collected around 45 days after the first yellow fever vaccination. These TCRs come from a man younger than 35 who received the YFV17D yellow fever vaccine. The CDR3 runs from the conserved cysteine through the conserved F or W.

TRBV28	CASRGASRLQETQYF
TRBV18	CASSPYGSEAFF
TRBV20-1	CSASMGIPGELFF
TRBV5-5	CASSLEHGTSYEQYF
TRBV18	CASSPATVQPQHF
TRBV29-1	CSVYLGETQYF
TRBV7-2	CASSLRQSTGTQYF
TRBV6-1	CASSGRKGPDTQYF
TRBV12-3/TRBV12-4	CASSRGRFSYEQYF
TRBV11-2	CASSRGRGSTDTQYF
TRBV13	CASSLGTGPYEQYF
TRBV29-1	CSVADRDNEQFF
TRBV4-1	CASSQDASGTSTDTQYF
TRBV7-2	CASSFQSSMNTEAFF
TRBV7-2	CASSPQYATNEKLFF
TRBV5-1	CASSYNTDTDTQYF
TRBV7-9	CASSLPPLAGAPNEQFF
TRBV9	CASSVAGQGNYGYTF
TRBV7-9	CASSPGVGETQYF
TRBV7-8	CASSSLVGWENTEAFF
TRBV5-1	CASSSGQMNTEAFF
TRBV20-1	CSARDPTVGGTEAFF
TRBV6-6	CASSYARVEQYF
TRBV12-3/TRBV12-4	CASSLGVGAFF
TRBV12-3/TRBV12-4	CASLTGLGTDTQYF
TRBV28	CAGSTGGGTEAFF
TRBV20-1	CSAREGFAFF
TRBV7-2	CASSLDRTYGYTF
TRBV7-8	CASSRDDRRYSNQPQHF
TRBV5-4	CASSLAGSLGTDTQYF
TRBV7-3	CASSATEGEKLFF
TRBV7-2	CASSLGPLETQYF
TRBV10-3	CAISGSSSYNSPLHF
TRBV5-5	CASSSYSGNNQPQHF
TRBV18	CATRGGDRGITEAFF
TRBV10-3	CASSDRGNIKNIQYF
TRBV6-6	CASTPGQELFF
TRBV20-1	CSAITDAGDEQYF
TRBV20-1	CSARDPTGGTEAFF
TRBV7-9	CASSTTGGNQPQHF
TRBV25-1	CASSGPWTGGNYGYTF
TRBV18	CASSPPSGGDSNQPQHF
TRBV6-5	CASSYTPGSEQYF
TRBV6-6	CASSRNNIQYF
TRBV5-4	CASSLELASGELFF
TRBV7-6	CASSRPKGARLAGITDTQYF
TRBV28	CASCAGTDRGTQYF
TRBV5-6	CASRGAPNEKLFF
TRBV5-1	CASSLHRGDTQYF
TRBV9	CASSVVGGSEQFF
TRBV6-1	CASRKGGQVTGELFF
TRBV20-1	CSARGTGGSYNEQFF
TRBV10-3	CAIKGEGETQYF
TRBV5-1	CASSNARAQYLGTEAFF